This TCR beta chain comes out of a study of T cells after yellow fever vaccination. Across the whole study: Fractions low in cell number were prepared with SMART-Seq v4 Ultra Low Input.

The study, taken as a whole, reports: Abundant clonotypes from the bulk population could get into FACS-sorted repertoires as contaminants. Booster samples showed a return of most primary-vaccination clones (under 98% CD4, around 88% CD8).

The CDR3 has 11 amino acids. The V and J ends lost 11 bases and 4 bases respectively, with 12 bases between them. Germline CDR1 is ENHRY and CDR2 is SYGVKD. In regard to this clonotype: Its target is not known.

TCR cDNA was made by 5'RACE template switching, adding a universal primer site and UMIs. From the 5' RACE reads, TCRdb called clonotypes with MiXCR, one entry per CDR3 protein. The sample holds 450,000 to 550,000 distinct CDR3 sequences; approximately 21% are singletons and the top ten take around an eighth. The sequencing here drew on PBMCs, taken 15 days after the yellow fever booster vaccination. V is TRBV10-3 and J is TRBJ2-7, with D possibly matching TRBD1 (5 bases). The source of this sequence is a man aged 25-45 years who received the YFV17D yellow fever vaccine. The CDR3: CAASPGYEQYF. CDR3 DNA sequence: TGTGCCGCAAGTCCAGGGTACGAGCAGTACTTC.